The 6 T cell receptor beta chains listed next were all sequenced from one sample in a study of shared clonotypes between healthy human individuals. The assay was immunoSEQ multiplex PCR, and TCRdb's table has in-frame clones only and misses some. The sample includes about 1.1 million clones, about 84% seen only once; the top ten take about 0.52%. The sequenced sample consisted of memory CD4+ T cells from PBMCs. Described subset: CD45RA-negative fraction. Receptors originate from a man between 18 and 29 years old in good health. Some clones in this sample may be carry-over from other donors' samples.

This chain uses TRBV7-2 with TRBJ1-3; TRBD1 is a possible D gene (5 bases). The CDR3 consists of 15 residues. The germline gives CDR1 SGHTA, CDR2 FQGNSA. Trimming stripped 5 bases from V and 5 bases from J, with 16 bases between. In nucleotides, the CDR3 is TGTGCCAGCAGCCAACGTCAGGGTTCTAGAAACACCATATATTTT. Translating gives CASSQRQGSRNTIYF.

The chain carries TRBV5-5 and TRBJ1-1; D gene ambiguous. The CDR3 length is 14 residues. The germline CDR1 and CDR2 sequences are SGHKS and YYEKEE (reference sequence). The V end was cut by 1 base, the J end by 3 bases, with 10 bases between. This CDR3 reads CASSLSGTYTEAFF. The CDR3 coding sequence is TGTGCCAGCAGCTTGTCAGGAACATACACTGAAGCTTTCTTT. The whole variable domain, filled in from reference TRBV5-5 and TRBJ1-1, reads DAGVTQSPTHLIKTRGQQVTLRCSPISGHKSVSWYQQVLGQGPQFIFQYYEKEERGRGNFPDRFSARQFPNYSSELNVNALLLGDSALYLCASSLSGTYTEAFFGQGTRLTVV.

The chain employs TRBV5-6 and TRBJ2-3; no firm D call. V dropped 4 bases and J dropped 3 bases, with 15 bases sitting between them. This CDR3 is 15 amino acids long. Looked up from germline, CDR1 is SGHDT and CDR2 is YYEEEE. CDR3 in amino acids: CASSRSIQATDTQYF. CDR3 nucleotide sequence: TGTGCCAGCAGCAGATCGATCCAGGCTACAGATACGCAGTATTTT.

The V and J genes are TRBV2 and TRBJ2-7, with TRBD2 as a possible D gene (6 bases). Per the germline V gene, CDR1 is SNHLY and CDR2 is FYNNEI. V lost 3 bases and J lost 7, with 16 bases in between. The length of the CDR3 is 14 residues. CDR3 amino acids: CASSDIGRAREQYF. CDR3 sequence (DNA): TGTGCCAGCAGTGACATCGGGAGAGCAAGAGAGCAGTACTTC. The entire variable domain, with the rest obtained from reference TRBV2 and TRBJ2-7, is as follows: EPEVTQTPSHQVTQMGQEVILRCVPISNHLYFYWYRQILGQKVEFLVSFYNNEISEKSEIFDDQFSVERPDGSNFTLKIRSTKLEDSAMYFCASSDIGRAREQYFGPGTRLTVT.

The chain has TRBV29-1 and TRBJ1-5; no clear D gene. With 4 bases removed from V and 6 bases from J, the gap between germline ends came to 13 bases. This CDR3 contains 13 residues. CDR1 and CDR2 (germline): SQVTM, ANQGSEA. Here the CDR3 DNA reads TGCAGCGTTGCTTTGACGGTAGGTCAGCCCCAGCATTTT. As protein: CSVALTVGQPQHF.

The chain joins TRBV27 to TRBJ2-5, with 9 bases that match TRBD1. Germline V lookup: CDR1 MNHEY, CDR2 SMNVEV (reference sequence). CDR3 length equals 18 residues. V lost 7 bases to trimming and J lost 3 bases; unmatched junction nucleotides: 18. Here the CDR3 reads CASTLGTGSQIVEETQYF. Here the CDR3 DNA reads TGTGCCAGCACCCTGGGGACAGGGTCCCAAATTGTCGAAGAGACCCAGTACTTC.